Shown below are 17 T cell receptor beta chains from a single sample sequenced in a study of regulatory T cells in long-lasting Graves disease. Time point indicated: persistent/refractory GD, antithyroid drugs over 5 years with positive TRAb. Scientists built the TCR library using RNA that was extracted from PBMCs. The authors built TCR beta libraries using iRepertoire HTBI primers and Arm-PCR of CDR3 regions. TCRdb re-called the multiplex PCR reads through MiXCR, storing one row per CDR3 protein. The sample yields about 290,000 distinct CDR3 sequences, roughly a fifth seen once. The sample consisted of peripheral blood mononuclear cells (PBMCs), taken when the disease was refractory, from a patient treated with antithyroid drugs. These receptors all come from a female donor with Graves disease.

The V call is TRBV7-2, the J call TRBJ2-5; possibly TRBD1 for D (6 bases). This CDR3 contains 18 residues. Germline-derived CDR1 and CDR2 are SGHTA and FQGNSA. V dropped 1 base and J dropped 1 base, with 19 bases sitting between them. The CDR3, as DNA: TGTGCCAGCAGCTTAGGGGCCCGGACAGTTTTGGGCCAAGAGACCCAGTACTTC. Translated, it gives CASSLGARTVLGQETQYF.

This chain connects TRBV28 to TRBJ2-1, with 12 positions matching TRBD2. CDR3 length: 16 amino acids. CDR1 is MDHEN, CDR2 SYDVKM, per germline. Unmatched junction bases numbered 9, after V lost 7 bases and J lost 5 bases. Written as DNA, the CDR3 is TGTGCCAGCACCCCTCCGACTAGCGGGAGAAACAATGAGCAGTTCTTC. It translates to CASTPPTSGRNNEQFF.

CDR3 in DNA: TGCAGCGTTTTTCAGACAGGGATAGAAGGCTACACCTTC. Its translation is CSVFQTGIEGYTF. The rearrangement joins TRBV29-1 to TRBJ1-2; TRBD1 aligns across 7 bases. V lost 5 bases to trimming and J lost 8 bases; unmatched junction nucleotides: 11. Germline CDR1 and CDR2: SQVTM and ANQGSEA. This CDR3 region has 13 residues.

In this sample, this clonotype turned up many times. The genes are TRBV28 and TRBJ1-5; no reliable D call. V was pared by 5 bases and J by 5 bases, with 10 bases between. CDR3 length: 13 amino acids. Germline assignment: CDR1 MDHEN and CDR2 SYDVKM. CDR3 protein: CASSAGVYQPQHF. Here the CDR3 DNA reads TGTGCCAGCAGTGCGGGCGTATATCAGCCCCAGCATTTT.

This CDR3 reads CASSQDRARNTEAFF. The CDR3, as DNA: TGCGCCAGCAGCCAAGATCGGGCGCGGAACACTGAAGCTTTCTTT. This chain uses TRBV4-3 with TRBJ1-1; no firm D call. Looked up from germline, CDR1 is LGHNA and CDR2 is YSLEER. Trimming removed 0 bases from V and 1 base from J, with 9 bases in between. This CDR3 has 15 residues.

This clonotype was seen at least ten times. This chain connects TRBV2 to TRBJ1-1; D not resolved. The germline V gene encodes CDR1 SNHLY and CDR2 FYNNEI. V dropped 7 bases and J dropped 3 bases, with 30 bases sitting between them. There are 19 residues in the CDR3. In nucleotides, the CDR3 is TGTGCCAGCAACTTCGCCGCGTCCGGGAAGGTCTCATCGGACACTGAAGCTTTCTTT. Residues: CASNFAASGKVSSDTEAFF.

Ten or more counts support this clonotype. The chain uses TRBV28 and TRBJ2-5; TRBD2 agrees at 10 bases. This CDR3 spans 13 amino acids. Trimming at V came to 8 bases and at J to 4 bases, leaving 4 bases not matched to a gene. Germline-derived CDR1 and CDR2 are MDHEN and SYDVKM. CDR3 residues: CASSSGSGETQYF. CDR3 in DNA: TGTGCCAGCTCTAGCGGGAGCGGAGAGACCCAGTACTTC. The whole variable domain, remainder taken from reference TRBV28 and TRBJ2-5, is DVKVTQSSRYLVKRTGEKVFLECVQDMDHENMFWYRQDPGLGLRLIYFSYDVKMKEKGDIPEGYSVSREKKERFSLILESASTNQTSMYLCASSSGSGETQYFGPGTRLLVL.

This clonotype has a handful of counts. The V gene is TRBV6-1, the J gene TRBJ2-5; TRBD2 agrees at 9 bases. This CDR3 has 15 residues. CDR1 and CDR2 from the germline V gene are MNHNS and SASEGT. The V gene end was trimmed by 6 bases and the J gene end by 5 bases; junction bases not matched to a gene: 10. The CDR3 protein is CASSFPGTSSETQYF. The CDR3 nucleotides are TGTGCCAGCAGCTTTCCCGGGACTAGCTCTGAGACCCAGTACTTC.

This clonotype has more than one count but fewer than ten. This chain links TRBV5-6 with TRBJ2-5; D gene unclear. Germline V gene sequence: CDR1 SGHDT, CDR2 YYEEEE. Trimming stripped 5 bases from V and 1 base from J, with 18 bases between. The CDR3 consists of 16 residues. Written as DNA, the CDR3 is TGTGCCAGCAGTTCCGATGTGGGATGGTCCCAAGAGACCCAGTACTTC. Amino acids: CASSSDVGWSQETQYF.

This clonotype has ten or more counts. V is TRBV2 and J is TRBJ1-4; no firm D call. CDR3 length equals 13 residues. The germline CDR1 and CDR2 sequences are SNHLY and FYNNEI. V was shortened by 6 bases and J by 8 bases, with 13 bases between the two germline ends. CDR3 residues: CASRAHNGEKLFF. In DNA form, the CDR3 reads TGTGCCAGCAGGGCTCACAACGGCGAAAAACTGTTTTTT. Supplemented by reference TRBV2 and TRBJ1-4, the full variable domain reads EPEVTQTPSHQVTQMGQEVILRCVPISNHLYFYWYRQILGQKVEFLVSFYNNEISEKSEIFDDQFSVERPDGSNFTLKIRSTKLEDSAMYFCASRAHNGEKLFFGSGTQLSVL.

This clonotype showed up many times. The chain has TRBV11-2 and TRBJ2-7; a weak D match, TRBD2 (6 bases). This CDR3 spans 14 amino acids. Between the trimmed V and J ends, which lost 7 bases and 6 bases, there was a span of 19 bases. Per germline, CDR1 SGHAT and CDR2 FQNNGV. The CDR3 sequence is CASTYRDLGSEQYF. In DNA form, the CDR3 reads TGTGCCAGCACTTACCGGGACTTGGGAAGCGAGCAGTACTTC.

V gene TRBV7-8 combines with J gene TRBJ2-3; the match to TRBD2 covers 9 bases. Looked up from germline, CDR1 is SGHVS and CDR2 is FQNEAQ. Trimming took 2 bases from V and 5 from J; bases not matched to a gene: 11. CDR3 length equals 17 residues. CDR3 DNA: TGTGCCAGCAGCTTACCCCTTAGCGGGGGTGATGGAGATACGCAGTATTTT. Encoded protein: CASSLPLSGGDGDTQYF.

Concerning this clonotype itself: A single base separates this from a much larger clone, so it may be a read error. The CDR3 DNA reads as TGTACCAGCAGCGCCCGTAGGGGGGATGGCTACACCTTC. As protein: CTSSARRGDGYTF. The chain has TRBV7-2 and TRBJ1-2, with a tentative D call TRBD1 (6 bases). Germline V gives CDR1 SGHTA, CDR2 FQGNSA. The CDR3 runs 13 residues. Trimming took 5 bases from V and 6 from J, leaving 13 bases between them.

This clonotype was seen many times. V and J are TRBV15 and TRBJ2-7; the D is unclear. With 0 bases removed from V and 4 bases from J, the gap between germline ends came to 7 bases. This CDR3 contains 13 residues. The germline gives CDR1 LNHNV, CDR2 YYDKDF (reference sequence). CDR3 coding DNA: TGTGCCACCAGCAGAGATCCACTTTACGAGCAGTACTTC. This translates into CATSRDPLYEQYF.

The V and J genes are TRBV29-1 and TRBJ1-4; D is undetermined. The V gene lost 5 bases and the J gene lost 8 bases, with 6 bases spanning the gap. Looked up from germline, CDR1 is SQVTM and CDR2 is ANQGSEA. The CDR3 length is 10 residues. The CDR3 spells CSVYSEKLFF. The DNA for the CDR3 is TGCAGCGTTTACAGCGAAAAACTGTTTTTT.

There are many counts of this clonotype. The V call is TRBV18, the J call TRBJ1-1; no firm D call. Germline assignment: CDR1 KGHSH and CDR2 LQKENI. V lost 1 base, J lost 1 base, and 7 bases lay in between. CDR3 length: 14 amino acids. CDR3 loop: CASSPLAGNTEAFF. As DNA, the CDR3 is TGTGCCAGCTCACCACTGGCAGGGAACACTGAAGCTTTCTTT.

This clonotype has a handful of counts. The rearrangement links TRBV5-1 to TRBJ2-4; 9 bases line up with TRBD2. Trimming cost V 4 bases and J 7 bases; bases outside gene matches: 12. The CDR3 contains 16 residues. The V gene's germline CDR1 is SGHRS and CDR2 YFSETQ. The CDR3 region is CASSPVVAGVPNIQYF. CDR3 DNA: TGCGCCAGCAGCCCGGTGGTAGCGGGAGTCCCCAACATTCAGTACTTC.